A single TCR beta chain is shown here with its context. This specimen belongs to a study of vaccination and CD4 T cells after COVID-19. Looking at the study overall: Convalescent participants consisted of six males and four females, two being Hispanic.

Via MiXCR, TCRdb re-called the PCR reads, giving one row per CDR3 protein. The data show roughly 19,000 distinct CDR3 sequences, 60% seen once. With 5 bases clipped from V and 6 bases from J, the junction kept 11 bases outside the gene matches. CDR3 size: 14 residues. Per germline, CDR1 DFQATT and CDR2 SNEGSKA (reference sequence). Positive PCR dates spanned March to December 2020, predating US Alpha, Beta and Delta variants. This sequence originates from a human donor who had recovered from COVID-19. Sequencing used CD4+ T cells from blood, obtained after SARS-CoV-2 vaccination. V usage is TRBV20-1 and J usage is TRBJ1-2; TRBD1 agrees at 8 bases. The CDR3 DNA reads as TGCAGTGCTGGTGGGACAGGCAACTGGGATGGCTACACCTTC. It is translated as CSAGGTGNWDGYTF.